This T cell receptor (beta chain) was retrieved from a study of T cell responses to AZD1222 COVID-19 vaccine. The table came from immunoSEQ multiplex PCR; TCRdb's copy has only in-frame clones and leaves some out. The top ten hold under 4.5% of the sample, which has under 150,000 clones, approximately 85% seen once. V was clipped by 4 bases and J by 5 bases; unmatched bases: 0. Germline V lookup: CDR1 SNHLY, CDR2 FYNNEI. This CDR3 is 13 amino acids long. V is TRBV2 and J is TRBJ1-4; 8 bases are shared with TRBD1. The sequencing used peripheral blood, collected on day 0 of MenACWY control vaccination. The receptor comes from an adult in good health. The CDR3 here is CASSGQGNEKLFF. Here the CDR3 DNA reads TGTGCCAGCAGTGGACAGGGGAATGAAAAACTGTTTTTT.